Listed here are 29 T cell receptor beta chains from one sample, sequenced in a study of blood T cell repertoires in COVID-19. The protocol was immunoSEQ multiplex PCR, while the TCRdb copy is restricted to in-frame clones and leaves out a portion. Of about 200,000 clones in the sample, 84% were seen once. Input material: peripheral blood. These receptors all stem from a human donor in a cohort sampled during active COVID-19.

The chain combines TRBV19 with TRBJ2-6; 9 nucleotides match TRBD1. Per germline, CDR1 LNHDA and CDR2 SQIVND (reference sequence). The CDR3 totals 15 residues. After removal of 4 bases from V and 2 bases from J, the junction contained 0 bases not matched to a gene. The chain's CDR3 is CASSNRGPGANVLTF. CDR3 bases: TGTGCCAGTAGTAACAGGGGGCCTGGGGCCAACGTCCTGACTTTC.

Only one count was recorded for this clone. This chain connects TRBV29-1 to TRBJ1-2; 8 positions match TRBD1. V lost 3 bases, J lost 6 bases, and 9 bases stayed unmatched. The germline V gene has CDR1 SQVTM and CDR2 ANQGSEA. The length of the CDR3 is 14 residues. CDR3: CSVDGEAGGHGYTF. In DNA, the CDR3 is TGCAGCGTTGATGGCGAGGCAGGGGGCCATGGCTACACCTTC.

This clone has a handful of counts. V usage is TRBV28 and J usage is TRBJ2-3; D remains ambiguous. Trimming removed 6 bases from V and 0 bases from J, with 13 bases in between. CDR3 length: 15 residues. Germline CDR1 reads MDHEN; CDR2 reads SYDVKM. The CDR3 bases are TGTGCCAGCAGAAGCCCGCGGAGTAGCACAGATACGCAGTATTTT. Protein product: CASRSPRSSTDTQYF.

This chain uses TRBV5-1 with TRBJ2-7; 8 bases align to TRBD1. After removal of 3 bases from V and 6 bases from J, the junction contained 5 bases not matched to a gene. Germline lookup yields CDR1 SGHRS and CDR2 YFSETQ. The CDR3 totals 13 residues. The CDR3 reads CASSYKQGGEQYF. DNA for the CDR3: TGCGCCAGCAGCTACAAACAGGGGGGCGAGCAGTACTTC. The whole variable domain, filled in from reference TRBV5-1 and TRBJ2-7, reads KAGVTQTPRYLIKTRGQQVTLSCSPISGHRSVSWYQQTPGQGLQFLFEYFSETQRNKGNFPGRFSGRQFSNSRSEMNVSTLELGDSALYLCASSYKQGGEQYFGPGTRLTVT.

This clone was recorded once. The rearrangement uses TRBV7-2 and TRBJ2-1, with TRBD2 matching 11 bases. This CDR3 has 17 amino acids. The J segment lost 9 bases and the V segment lost 1 base, leaving 11 bases of the junction unmatched. In germline, CDR1 is SGHTA, CDR2 FQGNSA. CDR3: CASSLDSTSGRRGEQFF. CDR3 DNA sequence: TGTGCCAGCAGCTTAGACTCTACTAGCGGGAGAAGGGGTGAGCAGTTCTTC.

The chain is built from TRBV11-3 and TRBJ2-3, with TRBD2 matching over 15 bases. The CDR3 is 16 amino acids. Unmatched junction bases numbered 4, after V lost 5 bases and J lost 4 bases. Germline V lookup: CDR1 SGHNT, CDR2 YENEEA. The CDR3 loop reads CASSQGLAGGSDTQYF. The CDR3 DNA is TGTGCCAGCAGCCAGGGACTAGCGGGAGGCTCAGATACGCAGTATTTT.

The rearrangement links TRBV5-1 to TRBJ2-2; TRBD1 aligns across 9 bases. Germline CDR1 reads SGHRS; CDR2 reads YFSETQ. The CDR3 spans 14 residues. With V trimmed by 3 bases and J by 7 bases, 4 bases remained unmatched. CDR3: CASSSDRGNGELFF. In DNA form, the CDR3 reads TGCGCCAGCAGCTCAGACAGGGGGAACGGGGAGCTGTTTTTT.

Comment on this clone: Other DNA variants within this sample encode the same CDR3. The CDR3 is CASSLSRTSGRAYNEQFF. CDR3 in DNA: TGTGCCAGCAGTTTATCCCGGACTAGCGGGAGGGCCTACAATGAGCAGTTCTTC. V is TRBV27 and J is TRBJ2-1; TRBD2 matches at 15 bases. V shed 0 bases and J 2 bases; nucleotides not matched to a gene: 2. Per germline, CDR1 MNHEY and CDR2 SMNVEV (reference sequence). The CDR3 is made up of 18 amino acids.

The chain links TRBV6-6 to TRBJ1-4; 9 bases match TRBD1. The CDR3 extends over 15 amino acids. The germline V gene encodes CDR1 MNHNY and CDR2 SVGAGI (reference sequence). Unmatched junction bases numbered 9, after V lost 5 bases and J lost 8 bases. The CDR3 nucleotides read TGTGCCAGCAGTGCCCCGGGACAGGGTCGCGAAAAACTGTTTTTT. It translates to CASSAPGQGREKLFF.

The V and J genes are TRBV5-1 and TRBJ2-3; 10 bases are a match to TRBD1. Germline V gene sequence: CDR1 SGHRS, CDR2 YFSETQ. The length of the CDR3 is 15 residues. Trimming at V came to 8 bases and at J to 1 base, leaving 7 bases not matched to a gene. The CDR3 reads CASCGQGGRTDTQYF. The CDR3 DNA reads TGCGCCAGTTGTGGACAGGGGGGCCGCACAGATACGCAGTATTTT.

The rearrangement uses TRBV9 and TRBJ2-1; 11 bases are shared with TRBD2. V was clipped by 0 bases and J by 0 bases; unmatched bases: 8. The CDR3 contains 19 residues. Germline lookup yields CDR1 SGDLS and CDR2 YYNGEE. The chain's CDR3 is CASSVVGLAAGSSYNEQFF. The CDR3 region has the DNA TGTGCCAGCAGCGTAGTGGGACTAGCGGCCGGTAGCTCCTACAATGAGCAGTTCTTC. The variable domain in full, completed from reference TRBV9 and TRBJ2-1, reads DSGVTQTPKHLITATGQRVTLRCSPRSGDLSVYWYQQSLDQGLQFLIQYYNGEERAKGNILERFSAQQFPDLHSELNLSSLELGDSALYFCASSVVGLAAGSSYNEQFFGPGTRLTVL.

The chain employs TRBV30 and TRBJ1-4; 8 bases are a match to TRBD1. V was pared by 3 bases and J by 8 bases, with 5 bases of the junction left unmatched. The germline V gene encodes CDR1 GTSNPN and CDR2 SVGIG (reference sequence). The CDR3 loop spans 13 amino acids. The CDR3 sequence is CAWRTGASEKLFF. The CDR3 DNA is TGTGCCTGGAGGACAGGGGCTAGCGAAAAACTGTTTTTT.

The genes are TRBV5-4 and TRBJ1-5; perhaps TRBD1 as D (5 bases). Trimming shortened V by 3 bases and J by 0 bases, and 13 bases separated the two germline ends. The germline V gene has CDR1 SGHNT and CDR2 YYREEE (reference sequence). The CDR3 loop spans 16 amino acids. CDR3 in DNA: TGTGCCAGCAGCTCAAGGACACCTTATAGCAATCAGCCCCAGCATTTT. Its translation: CASSSRTPYSNQPQHF.

The V call is TRBV12-5, the J call TRBJ2-5; D gene uncertain. CDR3 length: 16 residues. Per germline, CDR1 LGHNT and CDR2 FRNRAP. V was shortened by 2 bases and J by 9 bases, with 22 bases between the two germline ends. This CDR3 is CASGLPTTGRLLSQYF. The CDR3 DNA follows: TGTGCTAGTGGTTTGCCCACTACCGGCCGCCTTTTGTCCCAGTACTTC.

The chain couples TRBV28 to TRBJ1-2; the D is unclear. CDR1 MDHEN and CDR2 SYDVKM come from the germline V gene. This CDR3 contains 13 residues. Trimming pared 5 bases from V and 3 bases from J, leaving 10 bases between. The CDR3 coding sequence is TGTGCCAGCAGTCTCCTGGAGGACTATGGCTACACCTTC. Its protein product is CASSLLEDYGYTF.

The chain links TRBV5-4 to TRBJ1-6, with 8 bases fitting TRBD1. This CDR3 region has 15 residues. The V gene's germline CDR1 is SGHNT and CDR2 YYREEE (reference sequence). V was pared by 0 bases and J by 10 bases, with 6 bases of the junction left unmatched. Here the CDR3 reads CASSLEQGARSPLHF. CDR3 DNA sequence: TGTGCCAGCAGCTTGGAGCAGGGGGCGCGGTCACCCCTCCACTTT.

The chain uses TRBV7-9 and TRBJ1-2, with 7 positions matching TRBD1. Germline values: CDR1 SEHNR, CDR2 FQNEAQ (reference sequence). V shed 5 bases and J 4 bases; nucleotides not matched to a gene: 10. The CDR3 is 15 amino acids. CDR3 loop: CASSRTGTAFYGYTF. The CDR3 nucleotides read TGTGCCAGCAGCAGGACCGGGACAGCCTTCTATGGCTACACCTTC.

V is TRBV7-8 and J is TRBJ2-2; TRBD1 aligns across 8 bases. CDR1 SGHVS and CDR2 FQNEAQ come from the germline V gene. The ends lost 5 bases at V and 5 bases at J; junction bases unmatched: 16. This CDR3 contains 18 residues. CDR3 in amino acids: CASSITGPDRAVTGELFF. DNA for the CDR3: TGTGCCAGCAGCATAACCGGACCGGACAGGGCTGTTACCGGGGAGCTGTTTTTT.

The gene calls are TRBV7-2 and TRBJ2-3; 11 nucleotides match TRBD2. Germline V gene data show CDR1 as SGHTA and CDR2 as FQGNSA. Germline trimming cut 1 base from V and 4 bases from J; bases unmatched to any gene: 4. CDR3 length: 16 residues. As DNA, the CDR3 is TGTGCCAGCAGCTTAGTCCTAGCGGGAGGTCCAGATACGCAGTATTTT. It codes for CASSLVLAGGPDTQYF.

The chain has TRBV18 and TRBJ2-1; TRBD2 aligns across 12 bases. The junction had 12 bases not matched to a gene; V was cut back by 6 bases and J by 6 bases. This CDR3 has 17 residues. Germline CDR1 and CDR2: KGHSH and LQKENI. The CDR3 loop is CASSIGQLAGGLNEQFF. In DNA form, the CDR3 reads TGTGCCAGCTCCATAGGGCAACTAGCGGGAGGCCTCAATGAGCAGTTCTTC.

The rearrangement links TRBV5-6 to TRBJ2-3; the D is unclear. In germline, CDR1 is SGHDT, CDR2 YYEEEE. The CDR3 covers 12 residues. The V end was cut by 3 bases, the J end by 5 bases, with 7 bases between. DNA of the CDR3: TGTGCCAGCAGCTGGGCAGGAGATACGCAGTATTTT. This translates into CASSWAGDTQYF.

The rearrangement uses TRBV4-1 and TRBJ2-7; 11 bases map to TRBD1. V shed 4 bases, J shed 6 bases, and the junction held 8 bases outside the gene matches. Germline V gene data show CDR1 as MGHRA and CDR2 as YSYEKL. The CDR3 runs 15 residues. CDR3 amino acids: CASSLPGQGGLEQYF. The CDR3 DNA is TGCGCCAGCAGCCTACCGGGACAGGGGGGGCTCGAGCAGTACTTC.

The CDR3 DNA reads as TGCGCCAGCAGCTCGACAGGGGCGACATCCCCCGAGCAGTACTTC. Protein sequence: CASSSTGATSPEQYF. The chain couples TRBV5-1 to TRBJ2-7; TRBD1 matches at 8 bases. This CDR3 spans 15 amino acids. Germline V gene sequence: CDR1 SGHRS, CDR2 YFSETQ. Losses at the gene ends were 3 bases for V and 6 bases for J; bases not matched to a gene: 11.

This chain joins TRBV6-2 or TRBV6-3 and TRBJ2-7, with D unclear. The germline V gene encodes CDR1 MNHEY and CDR2 SVGEGT. The CDR3 loop spans 12 amino acids. V was pared by 2 bases and J by 2 bases, with 4 bases between. In DNA, the CDR3 is TGTGCCAGCAGTTACCCCGCCTACGAGCAGTACTTC. Amino acid sequence: CASSYPAYEQYF.

This sequence joins TRBV28 and TRBJ2-7; 12 bases map to TRBD2. The CDR3 loop spans 17 amino acids. The V segment lost 6 bases and the J segment 2 bases; nucleotides outside the gene matches: 11. CDR1 is MDHEN, CDR2 SYDVKM, per germline. For the CDR3, the DNA is TGTGCCAGCAGGCCTCATCTAGCGGGAGGGCCAACCTACGAGCAGTACTTC. Translating gives CASRPHLAGGPTYEQYF.

Only one count was recorded for this clone. The J gene is TRBJ2-7, the V gene TRBV5-1; 7 nucleotides match TRBD2. Per germline, CDR1 SGHRS and CDR2 YFSETQ. The CDR3 spans 14 residues. V lost 3 bases and J lost 6; bases outside the gene matches: 9. CDR3 coding DNA: TGCGCCAGCAGCTATCGGGACTACGTAGGCGAGCAGTACTTC. Protein product: CASSYRDYVGEQYF. Filled out from reference TRBV5-1 and TRBJ2-7, the complete variable domain reads KAGVTQTPRYLIKTRGQQVTLSCSPISGHRSVSWYQQTPGQGLQFLFEYFSETQRNKGNFPGRFSGRQFSNSRSEMNVSTLELGDSALYLCASSYRDYVGEQYFGPGTRLTVT.

This clone was found once. V usage is TRBV27 and J usage is TRBJ1-2; 10 bases map to TRBD1. The junction had 6 bases not matched to a gene; V was cut back by 0 bases and J by 8 bases. This CDR3 has 15 residues. The germline V gene has CDR1 MNHEY and CDR2 SMNVEV (reference sequence). DNA of the CDR3: TGTGCCAGCAGTTTATCGGGGACAGGGGAACGAGGCTACACCTTC. Its translation: CASSLSGTGERGYTF.

This clone was observed a handful of times. The J gene is TRBJ2-2, the V gene TRBV12-3 or TRBV12-4; 8 bases align to TRBD2. V shed 6 bases, J shed 7 bases, and the junction held 4 bases outside the gene matches. CDR3 length: 13 residues. This chain's CDR3 is CASSLTSGGELFF. The CDR3 bases are TGTGCCAGCAGCCTTACTAGCGGCGGGGAGCTGTTTTTT.

The V gene is TRBV5-4, the J gene TRBJ1-6; 9 bases match TRBD1. Germline values: CDR1 SGHNT, CDR2 YYREEE (reference sequence). Trimming cost V 0 bases and J 6 bases; bases outside gene matches: 1. This CDR3 has 15 amino acids. This chain's CDR3 is CASSLGDRANSPLHF. In DNA form, the CDR3 reads TGTGCCAGCAGCTTGGGGGACAGGGCTAATTCACCCCTCCACTTT.